This T cell receptor (beta chain) was sequenced for a study of T cells in Graves' hyperthyroidism and ophthalmopathy. RNA transcripts served as the template for amplifying TCR beta CDR3 regions. The HTBI primer set drove a first-round RT-PCR of the TCR CDR3. TCRdb analysed the multiplex PCR reads with MiXCR anew, one entry per CDR3 protein. The repertoire includes about 690,000 distinct CDR3 sequences, 15% to 20% of them detected once, and less than 20% sits in the top ten. Study results and limitations: Most expanded thyroid clonotypes above 0.001 recurred in blood. Before onset, by a median of around six months, the model predicted ophthalmopathy.

No ophthalmopathy progression within 18 months constituted stable Graves' hyperthyroidism. Fresh 10 ml peripheral blood yielded PBMCs. V shed 4 bases and J shed 5 bases, with 15 bases lying between them. The CDR3 runs to 14 residues. Germline CDR1 MNHEY, CDR2 SMNVEV (reference sequence). This clonotype has more than one count but fewer than ten. What it binds is unknown. Specimen: blood. The clonotype originates from a man between 45 and 60 years old with Graves' hyperthyroidism. This chain uses TRBV27 with TRBJ2-7, with TRBD2 as a possible D gene (5 bases). In DNA, the CDR3 is TGTGCCAGCAGTTCTGGCGGGCAAGCGCACGAGCAGTACTTC. Protein: CASSSGGQAHEQYF.